The clone carrying this TCR beta chain was seen many times. The antigen is undetermined. The source of the sample is a study of identical twins. Study outcomes and limitations: Models predicted too little out-of-frame TCR alpha sharing in monozygotic twins. An excess of low generation probability was shown by twin-shared out-of-frame alpha sequences.

Through template switching, a universal primer site was introduced, and the cDNA contained unique molecular identifiers. In TCRdb, the 5' RACE reads were re-called with MiXCR into one record per CDR3 protein. The data show some 500,000 distinct CDR3 sequences, 14% seen once. Germline V CDR1 and CDR2: SGHDT, YYEEEE. This CDR3 spans 17 amino acids. Trimming at V came to 7 bases and at J to 0 bases, leaving 10 bases not matched to a gene. In addition, the sample was reused for a study of yellow fever vaccine responses in identical twins.

The TCR was taken from a woman aged 18-30 years in good health. The chain recombines TRBV5-6 with TRBJ2-7; 13 nucleotides line up with TRBD2. The sequenced sample was CD4+ T cells sorted from blood. The CDR3 loop is CASLEWGTSGNSYEQYF. Here the CDR3 DNA reads TGTGCCAGCCTGGAATGGGGGACTAGCGGGAACTCCTACGAGCAGTACTTC.